A single sample gave rise to the 9 T cell receptor beta chains below, sequenced in a study of blood T cells in healthy people across ages. A second PCR, run for roughly 7 to 12 cycles, used a sample-barcoded 5' primer plus a J-beta primer mix. TCRdb reprocessed the 5' RACE reads via MiXCR and lists one record per CDR3 protein. The table includes 600,000 to 1,000,000 distinct CDR3 sequences, roughly 64% detected once. Sequenced sample: blood. These receptors originate from a man aged 30 to 39 in good health.

The J gene is TRBJ2-2, the V gene TRBV7-8, with D uncertain. The CDR3 covers 17 residues. Germline V gene sequence: CDR1 SGHVS, CDR2 FQNEAQ. V was cut by 3 bases and J by 5 bases, with 19 bases left in between. This CDR3 reads CASSFRRGVILTGELFF. The CDR3 DNA follows: TGTGCCAGCAGCTTCCGTAGAGGAGTCATTTTGACCGGGGAGCTGTTTTTT.

The rearrangement joins TRBV6-2 or TRBV6-3 to TRBJ1-5, with D hard to call. The germline V gene encodes CDR1 MNHEY and CDR2 SVGEGT. V was shortened by 6 bases and J by 0 bases, with 12 bases between the two germline ends. CDR3 length: 15 residues. CDR3: CASRPLAHSNQPQHF. The DNA for the CDR3 is TGTGCCAGCAGACCCTTGGCTCATAGCAATCAGCCCCAGCATTTT.

The chain couples TRBV29-1 to TRBJ2-5; possibly TRBD1 for D (5 bases). The ends were cut back, 4 bases at V and 11 bases at J, with 14 bases in the middle. This CDR3 spans 11 amino acids. Germline CDR1 is SQVTM and CDR2 is ANQGSEA. The CDR3 is CSVARAREQYF. DNA of the CDR3: TGCAGCGTTGCCAGGGCACGAGAGCAGTACTTC.

The gene calls are TRBV7-2 and TRBJ2-7; D might be TRBD2 (6 bases). Trimming cost V 5 bases and J 5 bases, with 13 bases left between them. The CDR3 contains 13 residues. Germline values: CDR1 SGHTA, CDR2 FQGNSA. CDR3 loop: CASSGRGYDEQYF. The CDR3 nucleotides are TGTGCCAGCAGCGGGCGGGGTTACGACGAGCAGTACTTC.

This chain joins TRBV13 and TRBJ2-1; TRBD2 agrees at 7 bases. V gave up 0 bases and J gave up 1 base; unmatched junction bases: 18. The CDR3 covers 21 residues. CDR1 PRHDT and CDR2 FYEKMQ come from the germline V gene (reference sequence). The CDR3 loop reads CASSLGPKRTRWGGSYNEQFF. The CDR3 DNA sequence: TGTGCCAGCAGCTTAGGCCCGAAAAGGACCAGGTGGGGGGGATCCTACAATGAGCAGTTCTTC.

V and J are TRBV5-1 and TRBJ2-5; D is ambiguous. In germline, CDR1 is SGHRS, CDR2 YFSETQ. The CDR3 runs to 14 residues. V lost 4 bases to trimming and J lost 2 bases, with 12 bases between them. This CDR3 is CASSVQVGQETQYF. Here the CDR3 DNA reads TGCGCCAGCAGCGTTCAAGTGGGGCAAGAGACCCAGTACTTC.

V and J are TRBV4-2 and TRBJ2-7; D uncertain. Trimming removed 3 bases at V and 4 bases at J, with 13 bases between. The CDR3 contains 14 residues. The germline V gene has CDR1 LGHNA and CDR2 YNFKEQ. The CDR3 loop reads CASSHNSVQYEQYF. CDR3 DNA sequence: TGTGCCAGCAGCCATAATTCGGTTCAGTACGAGCAGTACTTC.

This clonotype was seen ten or more times. This sequence joins TRBV27 and TRBJ1-4; no firm D call. The CDR3 covers 15 residues. The germline V gene has CDR1 MNHEY and CDR2 SMNVEV (reference sequence). Between the trimmed V and J ends, which lost 0 bases and 8 bases, there was a span of 13 bases. The CDR3 region has the DNA TGTGCCAGCAGTTTATCGGCGGGAGTGAGGGAAAAACTGTTTTTT. Its protein is CASSLSAGVREKLFF.

The chain is built from TRBV7-2 and TRBJ2-7; D unclear. This CDR3 spans 11 amino acids. Looked up from germline, CDR1 is SGHTA and CDR2 is FQGNSA. V was shortened by 4 bases and J by 5 bases, with 6 bases between the two germline ends. The CDR3 loop reads CASSSHNEQYF. The CDR3 DNA sequence: TGTGCCAGCAGCTCCCACAACGAGCAGTACTTC.